This TCR beta chain emerged from a study of Graves' ophthalmopathy and Graves' hyperthyroidism listed by TCRdb under 2018. Broadly, across the study: Peripheral blood was collected at initial diagnosis, before any treatment. The study used TCR beta repertoire signatures to distinguish Graves' ophthalmopathy from Graves' hyperthyroidism and to predict progression to ophthalmopathy. In total, approximately 130 blood samples were TCR-sequenced: around 42 ophthalmopathy, some 75 hyperthyroidism and approximately 17 hyperthyroidism-to-ophthalmopathy patients. A discovery set of 100 patients (43 ophthalmopathy, approximately 58 stable hyperthyroidism) was enrolled to explore V-J signatures distinguishing ophthalmopathy from hyperthyroidism. For independent validation, a separate cohort was made up of approximately 18 hyperthyroidism patients plus 17 patients who later progressed from hyperthyroidism to ophthalmopathy. T-cell repertoires of thyroid tissue and blood were compared in six hyperthyroidism patients. Following sampling, methimazole starting at 30 mg daily was administered to hyperthyroidism patients, and high-dose intravenous methylprednisolone was administered to ophthalmopathy patients. Findings and caveats that apply to the study as a whole: No statistical method was used to predetermine the sample size, and group allocation was not hidden from the investigators. Ophthalmopathy was separated from stable hyperthyroidism by the 13-signature model with just under 90% sensitivity and roughly 83% specificity in cross-validation and with 80%/75% in the test set. Most of the expanded thyroid clonotypes with a frequency above 0.001 were also detected in blood, and it was suggested that the thyroid immune response may be reflected by blood repertoires. In validation, the model predicted ophthalmopathy progression with more than 70% sensitivity and roughly 72% specificity; about a dozen predicted patients were CT-confirmed with GO in a median of 6.5 months.

The germline ends are 23 bases apart after V is trimmed by 4 bases and J by 6 bases. Taken from cysteine to phenylalanine, the CDR3 has 16 residues. Of all the DNA, just the CDR3 is kept, 48 bases in frame from base 1. As encoded in the germline V gene, CDR1 is SGHRS while CDR2 is YFSETQ. For repertoire sequencing, the TCR beta CDR3 regions were amplified from RNA transcripts. The first round of RT-PCR was done with HTBI primers and the Qiagen OneStep RT-PCR kit, and was followed by a second round of multiplex PCR, then size selection and purification. Libraries were sequenced paired-end with 100 bp reads on an Illumina HiSeq2000. The published analysis was carried out like this. SOAPnuke was used for read processing, and reads with adapters, uncalled bases, a mean Phred below 15, or no exact constant-primer or identifier match were discarded. COPE v1.2.5 was used to merge the high-quality paired reads. Each unique nucleotide sequence was treated as a clonotype, and MiTCR v1.1 was used to align the clonotypes to the IMGT TRB V, D and J references. The analysis was limited to V-J combinations with a frequency above 0.0001, which together covered around 99% of the repertoires. For each V-J combination, a TCR clonal expansion and chaos score was defined as F50 clonal expansion divided by the chaos observed in the TCRdist matrix. Welch's t-statistics and random forest were used to narrow the features down to 10 to 15 V-J combinations, which were then fed into a naive Bayes classifier. The Morisita-Horn index was used to measure how similar the thyroid and blood repertoires were. Clones were called with MiXCR by TCRdb after fastp trimmed the public reads at Q25, and only in-frame beta chains were retained. Rows with a matching CDR3 protein are joined into one entry that keeps the most common DNA and genes. TCRdb, not the authors, supplied the V and J calls. Recorded for this sample are some 370,000 distinct CDR3 sequences; 15% to 20% of them occurred a single time. The top ten clones comprise roughly 2.6% of the sample.

This clonotype was recorded many times. Its binding antigen is unknown. Base-call qualities are not available, and no considerably larger clone is one nucleotide away. Hyperthyroidism was considered stable if no progression to ophthalmopathy occurred within 18 months of follow-up. Hyperthyroidism patients were newly diagnosed, with disease duration under 2 months, and aged 18 to 65 years. Patients with other autoimmune diseases, uncontrolled infections, pregnancy or lactation were excluded from the study. Clinical symptoms, serum thyroxine, TRAb, thyroid ultrasound and orbital computed tomography were used for diagnosis. PBMCs were isolated from 7.5 to 10 ml of fresh peripheral blood by Ficoll-Paque density gradient centrifugation. Total RNA was extracted with Trizol reagent and quality-checked on an Agilent 2100 Bioanalyzer.

This chain joins TRBV5-1 to TRBJ2-7; matching of 7 bases hints at TRBD2 as the D gene. Sequencing input: peripheral blood. This sequence originates from an adult woman with stable Graves' hyperthyroidism. The DNA sequence follows: TGCGCCAGCAGCGGACAGCCCGGACTAGTAGCATCCGAGCAGTACTTC. Translated, it gives CASSGQPGLVASEQYF.